This entry describes one T cell receptor (beta chain). The V and J ends lost 6 bases and 4 bases, in that order; junction bases with no gene match: 5. CDR1 and CDR2 from the germline V gene are MNHEY and SMNVEV (reference sequence). This CDR3 is built from 15 residues. Authors' methods: Nucleated cell number was recorded as an estimate derived from reference gene primer amplification. Sequencing was performed with immunoSEQ multiplex PCR; in TCRdb, only in-frame clones are kept and a portion is missing. The V and J calls and clone size come from that table; D and trimming were worked out from the DNA. Among 210,000 or so clones listed, about 89% were seen once. This entry comes from a study of blood T cell repertoires in COVID-19. Turning to the study itself: Samples representing acute and convalescent COVID-19 were sourced from the United States, Italy and Spain. PBMCs, B-cell-depleted T cells, or T cells provided the cDNA or gDNA that made up the material.

This chain joins TRBV27 and TRBJ2-3; 12 nucleotides align to TRBD2. Material for sequencing was peripheral blood. This TCR came from a man in his forties or fifties with acute or convalescent COVID-19. CDR3 coding DNA: TGTGCCAGCAGCCCTGGACTAGCGGGGTCAGATACGCAGTATTTT. Translation gives CASSPGLAGSDTQYF.